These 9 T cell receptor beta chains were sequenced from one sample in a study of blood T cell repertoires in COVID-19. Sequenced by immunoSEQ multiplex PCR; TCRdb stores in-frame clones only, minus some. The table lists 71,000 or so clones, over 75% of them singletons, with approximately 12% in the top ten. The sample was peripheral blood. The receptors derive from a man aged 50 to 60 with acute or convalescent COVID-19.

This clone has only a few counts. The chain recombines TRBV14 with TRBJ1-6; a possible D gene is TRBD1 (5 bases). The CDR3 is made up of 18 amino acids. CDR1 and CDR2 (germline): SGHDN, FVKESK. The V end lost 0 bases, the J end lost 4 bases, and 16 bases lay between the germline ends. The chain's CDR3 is CASSQDRGTANYNSPLHF. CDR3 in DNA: TGTGCCAGCAGCCAAGATCGGGGGACGGCGAATTATAATTCACCCCTCCACTTT.

This CDR3 is CASSLVGDRGTDTQYF. The CDR3 DNA reads as TGCGCCAGCAGCTTGGTGGGGGACAGGGGCACAGATACGCAGTATTTT. This rearrangement joins TRBV5-1 to TRBJ2-3, with TRBD1 identical over 9 bases. Germline CDR1 SGHRS, CDR2 YFSETQ. After removal of 0 bases from V and 1 base from J, the junction contained 3 bases not matched to a gene. This CDR3 spans 16 amino acids.

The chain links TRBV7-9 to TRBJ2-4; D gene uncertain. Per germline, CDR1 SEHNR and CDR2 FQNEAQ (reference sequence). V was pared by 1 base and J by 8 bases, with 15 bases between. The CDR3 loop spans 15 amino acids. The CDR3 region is CASSLERTGRDIQYF. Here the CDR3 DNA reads TGTGCCAGCAGCTTAGAACGTACGGGTCGGGACATTCAGTACTTC.

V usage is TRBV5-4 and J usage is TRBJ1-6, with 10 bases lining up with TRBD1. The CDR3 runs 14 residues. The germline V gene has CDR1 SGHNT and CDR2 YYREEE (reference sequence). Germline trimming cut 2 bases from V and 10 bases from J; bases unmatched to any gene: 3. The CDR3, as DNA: TGTGCCAGCAGCTTCCGGGACAGGGGCTCACCCCTCCACTTT. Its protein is CASSFRDRGSPLHF.

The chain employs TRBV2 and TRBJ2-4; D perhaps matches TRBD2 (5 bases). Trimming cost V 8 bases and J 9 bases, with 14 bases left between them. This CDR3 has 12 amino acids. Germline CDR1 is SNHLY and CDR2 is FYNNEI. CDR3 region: CASLIREGIQYF. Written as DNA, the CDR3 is TGTGCCAGCTTAATTCGAGAGGGCATTCAGTACTTC.

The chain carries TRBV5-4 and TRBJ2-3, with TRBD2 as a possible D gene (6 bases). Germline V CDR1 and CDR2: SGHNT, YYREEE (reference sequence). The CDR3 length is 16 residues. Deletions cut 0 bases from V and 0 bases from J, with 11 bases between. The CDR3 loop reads CASSLGDSPSTDTQYF. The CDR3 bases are TGTGCCAGCAGCTTGGGGGACTCCCCAAGCACAGATACGCAGTATTTT.

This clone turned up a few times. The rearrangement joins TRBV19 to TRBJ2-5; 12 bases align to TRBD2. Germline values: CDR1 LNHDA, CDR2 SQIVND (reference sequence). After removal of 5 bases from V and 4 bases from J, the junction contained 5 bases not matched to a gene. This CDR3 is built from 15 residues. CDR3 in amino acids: CASSALAGGRETQYF. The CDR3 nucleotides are TGTGCCAGTAGTGCCCTAGCGGGGGGGAGAGAGACCCAGTACTTC.

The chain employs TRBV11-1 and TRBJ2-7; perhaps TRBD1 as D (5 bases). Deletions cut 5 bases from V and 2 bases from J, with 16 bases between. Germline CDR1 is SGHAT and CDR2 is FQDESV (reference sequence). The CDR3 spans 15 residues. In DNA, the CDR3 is TGTGCCAGCAGCATGGGTACAGGACACACCTACGAGCAGTACTTC. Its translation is CASSMGTGHTYEQYF.

The CDR3 region is CASTGTSYGYTF. CDR3 DNA: TGTGCCAGCACCGGGACAAGCTATGGCTACACCTTC. The rearrangement joins TRBV2 to TRBJ1-2, with D possibly being TRBD1 (6 bases). The CDR3 has 12 residues. Trimming left V 7 bases short and J 4 bases short, with 10 bases between. CDR1 is SNHLY and CDR2 is FYNNEI in the germline V gene.